This T cell receptor beta chain was documented in a study of T cell changes during pregnancy in multiple sclerosis. Some clones are missing from TCRdb's copy, which holds only in-frame ones; the method was immunoSEQ multiplex PCR. The sample contains under 70,000 clones, roughly 91% of which appear only once. This clone was recorded once. The source is a female donor in good health, enrolled as a control in a pregnancy study. Sequencing was performed on peripheral blood, taken after pregnancy.

In nucleotides, the CDR3 is TGTGCCAGCAGCTTAAGTTCCGCGCCGACAGATACGCAGTATTTT. Amino acids: CASSLSSAPTDTQYF. This chain uses TRBV7-8 with TRBJ2-3; D gene ambiguous. This CDR3 is built from 15 residues. Germline CDR1 and CDR2: SGHVS and FQNEAQ. V gave up 2 bases and J gave up 3 bases, with 12 bases separating them. The complete variable domain, with remaining parts taken from reference TRBV7-8 and TRBJ2-3, reads GAGVSQSPRYKVAKRGQDVALRCDPISGHVSLFWYQQALGQGPEFLTYFQNEAQLDKSGLPSDRFFAERPEGSVSTLKIQRTQQEDSAVYLCASSLSSAPTDTQYFGPGTRLTVL.